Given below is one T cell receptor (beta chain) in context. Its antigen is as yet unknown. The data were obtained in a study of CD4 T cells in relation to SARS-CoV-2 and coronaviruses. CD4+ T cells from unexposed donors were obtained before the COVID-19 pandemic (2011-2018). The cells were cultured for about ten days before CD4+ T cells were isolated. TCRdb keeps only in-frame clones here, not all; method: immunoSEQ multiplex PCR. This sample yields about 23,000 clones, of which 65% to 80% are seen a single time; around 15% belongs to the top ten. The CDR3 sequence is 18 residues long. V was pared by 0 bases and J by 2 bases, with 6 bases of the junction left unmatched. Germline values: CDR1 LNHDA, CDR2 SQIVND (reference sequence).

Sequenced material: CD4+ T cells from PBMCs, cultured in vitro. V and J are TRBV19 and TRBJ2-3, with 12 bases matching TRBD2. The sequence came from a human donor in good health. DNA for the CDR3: TGTGCCAGTAGTATAGAACCGCTAGCGGGAGGGCCCACAGATACGCAGTATTTT. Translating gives CASSIEPLAGGPTDTQYF.